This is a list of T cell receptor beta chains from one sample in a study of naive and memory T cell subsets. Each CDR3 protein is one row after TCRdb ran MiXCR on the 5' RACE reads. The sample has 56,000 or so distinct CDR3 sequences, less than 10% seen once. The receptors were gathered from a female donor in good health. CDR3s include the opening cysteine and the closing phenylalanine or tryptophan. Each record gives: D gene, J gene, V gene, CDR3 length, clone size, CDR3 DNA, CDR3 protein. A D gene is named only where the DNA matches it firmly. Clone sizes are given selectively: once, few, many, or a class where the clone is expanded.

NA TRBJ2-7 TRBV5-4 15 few TGTGCCAGCAGCTTTGATGGGACGGCAGCCACAGAGCAGTACTTC CASSFDGTAATEQYF
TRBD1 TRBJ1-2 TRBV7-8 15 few TGTGCCAGCAGCCCACCCCCGCAGGGGGCAGGCGGCTACACCTTC CASSPPPQGAGGYTF
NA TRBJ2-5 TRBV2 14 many TGTGCCAGCAGTGAAGGGGCAGCCCAAGAGACCCAGTACTTC CASSEGAAQETQYF
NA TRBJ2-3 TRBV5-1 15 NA TGCGCCAGCGGCATGGGGGGGCTTGTCGCAGATACGCAGTATTTT CASGMGGLVADTQYF
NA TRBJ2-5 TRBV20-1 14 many TGCAGTGCCCGAACCCAGACTGGGAAAGAGACCCAGTACTTC CSARTQTGKETQYF
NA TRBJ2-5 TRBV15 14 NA TGTGCCACCAGCAGAGCGGGGATTGAAGAGACCCAGTACTTC CATSRAGIEETQYF
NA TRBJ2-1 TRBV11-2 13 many TGTGCCAGCAGCTTAGCATTATACAATGAGCAGTTCTTC CASSLALYNEQFF
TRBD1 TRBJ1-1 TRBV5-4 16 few TGTGCCAGCAGCAAGTGGGCAGGGGGCGAAGTTGCTGAAGCTTTCTTT CASSKWAGGEVAEAFF
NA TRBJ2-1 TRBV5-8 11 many TGTGCCAGCAGCCGGCGGAATGAGCAGTTCTTC CASSRRNEQFF
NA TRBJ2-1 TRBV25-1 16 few TGTGCCAGCAGTGAATGGGGCAGGGAGACCTACAATGAGCAGTTCTTC CASSEWGRETYNEQFF
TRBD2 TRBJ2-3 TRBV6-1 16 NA TGTGCCAGCAGCCAAGCGCGGGGGGGGAGCACAGATACGCAGTATTTT CASSQARGGSTDTQYF
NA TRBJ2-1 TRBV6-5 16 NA TGTGCCAGCAGGAGAACGAGGGCAAGATCCTACAATGAGCAGTTCTTC CASRRTRARSYNEQFF
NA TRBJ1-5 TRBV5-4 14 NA TGTGCCAGCAGCTGGGGGCCGAGCAATCAGCCCCAGCATTTT CASSWGPSNQPQHF
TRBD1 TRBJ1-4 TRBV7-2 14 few TGTGCCAGCAGTCCCGACAGGGACGGGGAAAAACTGTTTTTT CASSPDRDGEKLFF
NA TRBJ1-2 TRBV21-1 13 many TGTGCCAGCAGCTGTCAGCCTAACTATGGCTACACCTTC CASSCQPNYGYTF
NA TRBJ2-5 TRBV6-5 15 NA TGTGCCAGCAGTTACTCTAAGGCGGCCCGAGAGACCCAGTACTTC CASSYSKAARETQYF
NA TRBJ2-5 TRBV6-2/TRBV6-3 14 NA TGTGCCAGCACCACCTGGGGAATCCAAGAGACCCAGTACTTC CASTTWGIQETQYF
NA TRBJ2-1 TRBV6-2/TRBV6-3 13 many TGTGCCAGCACGCAGGCTAGGGATAATGAGCAGTTCTTC CASTQARDNEQFF
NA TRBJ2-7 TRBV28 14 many TGTGCCAGCAGTTTTTTGGACGCTTCCTACGAGCAGTACTTC CASSFLDASYEQYF
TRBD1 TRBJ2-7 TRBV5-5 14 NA TGTGCCAGCAGTCCACGACAGGGAAACTACGAGCAGTACTTC CASSPRQGNYEQYF
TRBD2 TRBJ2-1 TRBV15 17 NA TGTGCCACCAGCACAGTAAGGGGGGCGGGGACTAGGGATGAGCAGTTCTTC CATSTVRGAGTRDEQFF
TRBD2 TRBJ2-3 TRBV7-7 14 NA TGTGCTAGCAGCCTAGCGGGGGGCACAGATACGCAGTATTTT CASSLAGGTDTQYF
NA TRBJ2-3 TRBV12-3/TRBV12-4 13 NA TGTGCCAGCAGTTTTAGTTTCACAGATATGCAGTATTTT CASSFSFTDMQYF
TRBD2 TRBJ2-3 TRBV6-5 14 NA TGTGCCAGGATTGGGGGGGGGAGCACAGATACGCAGTATTTT CARIGGGSTDTQYF
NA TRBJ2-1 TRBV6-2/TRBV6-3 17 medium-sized TGTGCCAGCAGTTACAGACCAGGGCCTACCTCCTACAATGAGCAGTTCTTC CASSYRPGPTSYNEQFF
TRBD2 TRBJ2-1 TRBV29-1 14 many TGCAGCGTTCGTAGCGGGGGGCCGACCAATGAGCAGTTCTTC CSVRSGGPTNEQFF
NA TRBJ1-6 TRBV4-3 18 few TGCGCCAGCAGCCGGGACCTAGCCGGGACAAATATTAATTCACCCCTCCACTTT CASSRDLAGTNINSPLHF
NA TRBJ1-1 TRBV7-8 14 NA TGTGCCAGCAGCTTTAGACACTGGAACACTGAAGCTTTCTTT CASSFRHWNTEAFF
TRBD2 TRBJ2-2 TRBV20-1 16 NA TGCAGTGCTAGAGAGGGTCGCCTAGCGGGGACCGGGGAGCTGTTTTTT CSAREGRLAGTGELFF
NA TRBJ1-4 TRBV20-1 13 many TGCAGTGCTTTTGACACAGTTGGGGAAAAACTGTTTTTT CSAFDTVGEKLFF
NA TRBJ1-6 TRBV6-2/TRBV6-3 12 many TGTGCCAGCAGAGCTGGGTGGTCACCCCTCCACTTT CASRAGWSPLHF
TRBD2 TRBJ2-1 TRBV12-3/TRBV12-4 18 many TGTGCCAGCAGTTTAGTCCGGCCTAGCGGGGCGTTACACAATGAGCAGTTCTTC CASSLVRPSGALHNEQFF
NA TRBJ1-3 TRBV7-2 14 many TGTGCCAGCAGCTTAGAAGGGGATGGAAACACCATATATTTT CASSLEGDGNTIYF
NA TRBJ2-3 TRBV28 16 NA TGTGCCAGCAGTTTTGGTGGGGCCGACAGCACAGATACGCAGTATTTT CASSFGGADSTDTQYF
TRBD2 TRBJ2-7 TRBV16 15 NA TGTGCCAGCAGCCAACGTAGCGGGTGGGTCTACGAGCAGTACTTC CASSQRSGWVYEQYF
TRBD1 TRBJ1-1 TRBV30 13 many TGTGCCTGGGGGACAGGGCCCGGGGTACAAGCTTTCTTT CAWGTGPGVQAFF
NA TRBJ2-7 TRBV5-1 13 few TGCGCCAGCAGCGAGCAACAGGGCTACGAGCAGTACTTC CASSEQQGYEQYF
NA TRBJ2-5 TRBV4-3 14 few TGCGCCAGCAGCCAGTGGGAATCCCAAGAGACCCAGTACTTC CASSQWESQETQYF
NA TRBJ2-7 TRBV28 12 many TGTGCCAGCAGTTTAAGTTGGAACGAGCAGTACTTC CASSLSWNEQYF
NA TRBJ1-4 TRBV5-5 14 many TGTGCCAGCAGCTTGGAATGGACTCTTGAAAAACTGTTTTTT CASSLEWTLEKLFF
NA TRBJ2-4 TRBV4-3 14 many TGCGCCAGCAGCGTACAGTGGGGCCCAAACATTCAGTACTTC CASSVQWGPNIQYF